This is a list of T cell receptor beta chains from one sample in a study of T cell clones after liver transplantation. TCRdb keeps only in-frame clones here, not all; method: immunoSEQ multiplex PCR. The sample records about 75,000 clones, under 90% being singletons. This specimen consisted of CD4+ T cells from blood, obtained 48 months after liver transplant. All receptors derive from a human patient who received a liver transplant. Some T cells here may be from the graft donor. The CDR3 runs from the conserved cysteine through the conserved F or W. Fields, in order: J gene, V gene, D gene, clone size, CDR3 protein, CDR3 DNA. The D gene is left open where the match is weak. A clone size is listed for some rows: how often the clone was seen (once, few, many), or a class if it is expanded.

TRBJ2-7 | TRBV30 | . | . | CAWSEDRYASYEQYF | TGTGCCTGGAGCGAAGACAGGTACGCGTCCTACGAGCAGTACTTC
TRBJ2-5 | TRBV5-1 | TRBD2 | . | CASNRGSDGGARETQYF | TGCGCCAGCAACCGTGGAAGCGACGGGGGGGCCCGGGAGACCCAGTACTTC
TRBJ2-1 | TRBV5-1 | . | . | CASSSGLGQFF | TGCGCCAGCAGCTCCGGGCTGGGGCAGTTCTTC
TRBJ2-7 | TRBV28 | . | . | CATNGFRGYEQYF | TGTGCCACCAACGGGTTTAGGGGATACGAGCAGTACTTC
TRBJ2-1 | TRBV29-1 | TRBD1 | . | CSVEGQGENEQFF | TGCAGCGTTGAGGGACAGGGTGAGAATGAGCAGTTCTTC
TRBJ2-2 | TRBV10-3 | . | few | CAISALERAGELFF | TGTGCCATCAGTGCTCTGGAGCGAGCCGGGGAGCTGTTTTTT
TRBJ1-1 | TRBV2 | TRBD1 | . | CASNLDRDTEAFF | TGTGCCAGCAATTTAGACAGGGACACTGAAGCTTTCTTT
TRBJ2-1 | TRBV5-4 | . | . | CASSLYGVYNEQFF | TGTGCCAGCAGCTTGTATGGGGTCTACAATGAGCAGTTCTTC
TRBJ1-1 | TRBV7-2 | . | . | CASSYRIGTEAFF | TGTGCCAGCAGCTACAGGATCGGCACTGAAGCTTTCTTT
TRBJ1-3 | TRBV5-5 | . | . | CASSPVASESSGNTIYF | TGTGCCAGCAGCCCGGTGGCCAGCGAGAGCTCTGGAAACACCATATATTTT
TRBJ2-5 | TRBV7-7 | . | . | CASSFSGRETQYF | TGTGCCAGCAGCTTCTCGGGACGGGAGACCCAGTACTTC
TRBJ1-1 | TRBV6-5 | . | . | CASSYKRGYEAFF | TGTGCCAGCAGTTACAAGAGGGGCTATGAAGCTTTCTTT
TRBJ2-5 | TRBV2 | . | few | CASSERLETQYF | TGTGCCAGCAGTGAAAGGTTAGAGACCCAGTACTTC
TRBJ2-1 | TRBV7-2 | TRBD2 | . | CASSSGGGGRTSYNEQFF | TGTGCCAGCAGCTCAGGCGGGGGGGGGAGAACTTCCTACAATGAGCAGTTCTTC
TRBJ2-1 | TRBV4-3 | TRBD2 | . | CASRGAGGRGEQFF | TGCGCCAGCAGAGGAGCGGGGGGGCGAGGTGAGCAGTTCTTC
TRBJ1-1 | TRBV10-3 | . | . | CAIRTQSSNTEAFF | TGTGCCATCAGGACACAGAGTTCTAACACTGAAGCTTTCTTT
TRBJ1-4 | TRBV7-9 | TRBD1 | few | CASSPGTGGGTNEKLFF | TGTGCCAGCAGCCCAGGGACAGGGGGCGGAACTAATGAAAAACTGTTTTTT